What follows are 2 T cell receptor beta chains derived from one specimen sequenced in a study of blood T cell repertoires in COVID-19. Produced via immunoSEQ multiplex PCR; TCRdb's table is partial and in-frame only. The table shows under 250,000 clones, with 84% occurring only once. Specimen: peripheral blood. The receptors were sampled from a woman in her thirties or forties who had recovered from COVID-19.

This clone showed up just a few times. This chain links TRBV7-2 with TRBJ1-2; TRBD1 is a possible D gene (6 bases). CDR3 length: 14 amino acids. Trimming cost V 6 bases and J 3 bases, with 14 bases left between them. Germline loops: CDR1 SGHTA, CDR2 FQGNSA. The CDR3: CASRLQGRDYGYTF. The CDR3, as DNA: TGTGCCAGCAGGTTACAGGGCCGGGACTATGGCTACACCTTC.

This chain uses TRBV28 with TRBJ1-5; D may be TRBD1 (6 bases). V lost 6 bases and J lost 7, with 16 bases in between. CDR1 and CDR2 (germline): MDHEN, SYDVKM. This CDR3 is built from 14 residues. In nucleotides, the CDR3 is TGTGCCAGCAGACACCGACAGGTCGACCAGCCCCAGCATTTT. Its translation: CASRHRQVDQPQHF.